The clone carrying this T cell receptor beta chain has a handful of counts. This entry is derived from a study of PD-1 blockade in classical Hodgkin lymphoma. The CDR3 covers 16 residues. CDR1 is PRHDT and CDR2 is FYEKMQ in the germline V gene (reference sequence). The V and J ends lost 5 bases and 2 bases, in that order; junction bases with no gene match: 7. Relapses following autologous stem cell transplantation were seen in all patients, with brentuximab vedotin exposure varying. Clones were read by immunoSEQ multiplex PCR, and TCRdb kept only the in-frame ones, dropping some. The sample shows some 23,000 clones, about 80% of them seen only once.

This material consisted of peripheral blood mononuclear cells (PBMCs), taken before the second cycle of nivolumab. This receptor was identified in a human donor with classical Hodgkin lymphoma. J is TRBJ2-5 and V is TRBV13; 11 bases agree with TRBD1. As DNA, the CDR3 is TGTGCCAGCAGCCAGAGGACAGGGGGCCAACAAGAGACCCAGTACTTC. This gives the protein CASSQRTGGQQETQYF.